This T cell receptor (beta chain) was captured by sequencing in a study of spatial heterogeneity in lung cancer. As for the study in general: Counts of TCR transcripts in tumor regions tracked strongly with a T cell module score that came from matched bulk RNA-seq. Study outcomes and limitations: Expanded alpha and beta TCR counts within tumors tracked tumor mutation counts. Expanded TCRs that were ubiquitous or regional had counts tracking ubiquitous and regional nonsynonymous mutations, respectively.

CDR1 and CDR2 from the germline V gene are MNHEY and SVGEGT. V shed 8 bases and J shed 4 bases, with 8 bases lying between them. The CDR3 sequence is 12 residues long. The sample's time point: sample taken at primary tumor resection. The authors sequenced whole RNA from tumor, nontumor lung or frozen PBMC without sorting. TCRdb reanalysed the 5' RACE reads using MiXCR and keeps one entry per CDR3 protein. The sample comprises some 3,000 distinct CDR3 sequences, approximately 35% of which are singletons, and 9.5% to 15% rests with the top ten. Of note for this clonotype: Its antigen is not identified.

The receptor was isolated from a female donor with early-stage non-small cell lung cancer. Sequencing was performed on lung tumor tissue, taken at surgery. J is TRBJ2-2 and V is TRBV6-2 or TRBV6-3, with D uncertain. The CDR3 region has the DNA TGTGCCAGCGCCCCGAGCACCGGGGAGCTGTTTTTT. Residues: CASAPSTGELFF.